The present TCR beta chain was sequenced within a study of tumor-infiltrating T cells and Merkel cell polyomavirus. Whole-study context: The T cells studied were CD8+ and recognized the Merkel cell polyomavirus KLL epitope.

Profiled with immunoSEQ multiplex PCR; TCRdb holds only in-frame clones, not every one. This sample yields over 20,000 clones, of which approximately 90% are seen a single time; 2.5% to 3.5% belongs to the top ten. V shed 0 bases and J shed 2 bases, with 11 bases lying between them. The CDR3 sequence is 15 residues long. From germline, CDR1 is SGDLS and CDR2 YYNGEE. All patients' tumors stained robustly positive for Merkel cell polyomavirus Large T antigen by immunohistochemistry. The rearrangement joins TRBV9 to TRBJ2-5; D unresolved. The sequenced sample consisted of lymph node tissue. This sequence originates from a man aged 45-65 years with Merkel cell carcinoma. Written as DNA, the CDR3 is TGTGCCAGCAGCGTAGGACTCCTTCCACAAGAGACCCAGTACTTC. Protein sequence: CASSVGLLPQETQYF.